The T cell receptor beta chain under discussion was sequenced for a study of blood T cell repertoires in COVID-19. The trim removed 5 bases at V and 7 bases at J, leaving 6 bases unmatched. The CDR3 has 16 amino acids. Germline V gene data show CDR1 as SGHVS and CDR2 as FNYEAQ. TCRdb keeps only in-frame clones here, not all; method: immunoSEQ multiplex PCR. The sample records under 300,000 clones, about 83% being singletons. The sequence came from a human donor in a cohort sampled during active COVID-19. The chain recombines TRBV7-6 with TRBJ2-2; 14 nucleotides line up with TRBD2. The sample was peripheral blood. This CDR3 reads CASSTRLAGGIGELFF. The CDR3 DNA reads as TGTGCCAGCAGCACCCGACTAGCGGGGGGGATCGGGGAGCTGTTTTTT.